Described below is a single T cell receptor (beta chain) sequence and its context. The record originates from a study of OX40 agonist ivuxolimab in advanced cancers. With 4 bases clipped from V and 1 base from J, the junction kept 4 bases outside the gene matches. In germline, CDR1 is SGDLS, CDR2 YYNGEE. CDR3 size: 15 residues. Clones were sequenced by immunoSEQ multiplex PCR, and TCRdb holds only the in-frame ones, with some missing. The table records tens of thousands of clones, around 86% of them present only once. This chain uses TRBV9 with TRBJ1-5, with 8 bases that match TRBD1. This clonotype originated in an adult with an advanced solid tumor such as melanoma, head and neck, liver or kidney cancer. The sequenced sample was CD4+ or CD8+ T cells sorted from blood, obtained in a trial of the OX40 agonist ivuxolimab. CDR3 residues: CASSRTGGSNQPQHF. CDR3 nucleotide sequence: TGTGCCAGCAGCCGTACAGGGGGGAGCAATCAGCCCCAGCATTTT. The complete variable domain, with remaining parts taken from reference TRBV9 and TRBJ1-5, reads DSGVTQTPKHLITATGQRVTLRCSPRSGDLSVYWYQQSLDQGLQFLIQYYNGEERAKGNILERFSAQQFPDLHSELNLSSLELGDSALYFCASSRTGGSNQPQHFGDGTRLSIL.